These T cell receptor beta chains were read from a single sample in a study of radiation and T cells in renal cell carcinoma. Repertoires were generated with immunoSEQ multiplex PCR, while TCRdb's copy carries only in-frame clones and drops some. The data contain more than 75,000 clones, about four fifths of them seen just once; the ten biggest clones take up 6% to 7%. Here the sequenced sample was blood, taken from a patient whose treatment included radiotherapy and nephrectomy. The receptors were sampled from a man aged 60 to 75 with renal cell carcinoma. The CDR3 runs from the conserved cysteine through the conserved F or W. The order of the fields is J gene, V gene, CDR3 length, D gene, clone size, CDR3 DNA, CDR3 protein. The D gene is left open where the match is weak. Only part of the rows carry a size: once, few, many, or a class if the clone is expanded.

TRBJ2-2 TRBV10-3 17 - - TGTGCCATCAGTGAGAGAGGGTTCGACTCTAACACCGGGGAGCTGTTTTTT CAISERGFDSNTGELFF
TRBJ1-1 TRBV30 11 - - TGTGCCTGGACAGGAGGCGCTGAAGCTTTCTTT CAWTGGAEAFF
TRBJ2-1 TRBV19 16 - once TGTGCCAGTAGTATAGACCTAGCGAGCTCCTACAATGAGCAGTTCTTC CASSIDLASSYNEQFF
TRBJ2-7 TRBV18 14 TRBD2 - TGTGCCAGCTCACCCGGGACTAGCTCGTTCGAGCAGTACTTC CASSPGTSSFEQYF
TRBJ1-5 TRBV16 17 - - TGTGCCAGCAGCCAATTTTCAGGGCTACGGGGCAATCAGCCCCAGCATTTT CASSQFSGLRGNQPQHF
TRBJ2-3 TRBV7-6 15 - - TGTGCCAGCAGCTTACTTAGCTCCCGGGGAGATACGCAGTATTTT CASSLLSSRGDTQYF
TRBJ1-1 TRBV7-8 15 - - TGTGCCAGCAGCTTAGACAGGTTGATGAACACTGAAGCTTTCTTT CASSLDRLMNTEAFF
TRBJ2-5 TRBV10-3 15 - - TGTGCCATCAGGGGGTTGGCAGGGGATCAAGAGACCCAGTACTTC CAIRGLAGDQETQYF
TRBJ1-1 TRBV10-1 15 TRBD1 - TGCGCCAGCAGGGTCCCGGGACAGGGGAGCACTGAAGCTTTCTTT CASRVPGQGSTEAFF
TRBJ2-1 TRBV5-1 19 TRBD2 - TGCGCCAGCAGCGGGGGACTAGCGGGAGGGGTGAGCTCCTACAATGAGCAGTTCTTC CASSGGLAGGVSSYNEQFF
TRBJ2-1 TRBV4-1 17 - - TGCGCCAGCAGCCAAGATCAGGGGCGGGGCTCCTACAATGAGCAGTTCTTC CASSQDQGRGSYNEQFF
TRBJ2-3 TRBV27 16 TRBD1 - TGTGCCAGCAGTTTAAACGGACAGGGCCGCACAGATACGCAGTATTTT CASSLNGQGRTDTQYF
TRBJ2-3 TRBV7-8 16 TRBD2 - TGTGCCAGCAGCTCATATTGGACTAGCGGCCCAGATACGCAGTATTTT CASSSYWTSGPDTQYF